The text below deals with one TCR beta chain. This record comes from a study of blood T cell repertoires in COVID-19. Study-wide background: COVID-19 samples collected from the United States, Italy and Spain covered acute and convalescent phases. Sources were T cells, B-cell-depleted T cells, or PBMCs; the material itself was cDNA or gDNA.

The authors' processing: Cell counts per sample came from amplifying reference gene primers. The repertoire was sequenced with immunoSEQ multiplex PCR; TCRdb's copy has only in-frame clones and lacks some. V, J and clone size are those of that table, while D and trimming were read from the DNA. The sample holds about 110,000 clones; about two thirds are singletons and the top ten take 1.5% to 2%. The CDR3 runs to 13 residues. The germline gives CDR1 SEHNR, CDR2 FQNEAQ (reference sequence). V lost 4 bases and J lost 3, with 9 bases in between. The material sequenced was peripheral blood. The clonotype comes from a woman in her thirties or forties with acute or convalescent COVID-19. The rearrangement joins TRBV7-9 to TRBJ1-1; D unclear. The chain's CDR3 is CASSYSGDTEAFF. For the CDR3, the DNA is TGTGCCAGCAGCTACTCAGGCGACACTGAAGCTTTCTTT. The variable domain in full, completed from reference TRBV7-9 and TRBJ1-1, reads DTGVSQNPRHKITKRGQNVTFRCDPISEHNRLYWYRQTLGQGPEFLTYFQNEAQLEKSRLLSDRFSAERPKGSFSTLEIQRTEQGDSAMYLCASSYSGDTEAFFGQGTRLTVV.